This passage covers 21 T cell receptor beta chains from one sample sequenced in a study of CD4 T cells in relation to SARS-CoV-2 and coronaviruses. TCRdb keeps only in-frame clones here, not all; method: immunoSEQ multiplex PCR. This sample has some 40,000 clones, with around four fifths found just once. These TCRs' antigens remain unknown. The sequencing input was memory CD4+ T cells from PBMCs, cultured in vitro. The origin of the receptors is an adult with COVID-19.

The V and J genes are TRBV11-3 and TRBJ1-6, with D perhaps matching TRBD1 (5 bases). Trimming removed 4 bases at V and 10 bases at J, with 23 bases between. The germline gives CDR1 SGHNT, CDR2 YENEEA. The CDR3 is 17 amino acids. CDR3 loop: CASSSEYGTASQSPLHF. CDR3 nucleotide sequence: TGTGCCAGCAGCTCGGAATACGGGACGGCCTCTCAATCACCCCTCCACTTT.

The chain has TRBV28 and TRBJ2-2; D perhaps matches TRBD2 (6 bases). The length of the CDR3 is 15 residues. CDR1 and CDR2 (germline): MDHEN, SYDVKM. The V gene lost 2 bases and the J gene lost 1 base, with 8 bases spanning the gap. The CDR3 loop is CASSLMGGNTGELFF. CDR3 sequence (DNA): TGTGCCAGCAGTTTAATGGGGGGGAACACCGGGGAGCTGTTTTTT. The complete variable domain, with remaining parts taken from reference TRBV28 and TRBJ2-2, reads DVKVTQSSRYLVKRTGEKVFLECVQDMDHENMFWYRQDPGLGLRLIYFSYDVKMKEKGDIPEGYSVSREKKERFSLILESASTNQTSMYLCASSLMGGNTGELFFGEGSRLTVL.

This rearrangement joins TRBV19 to TRBJ1-5; D is undetermined. Trimming removed 5 bases from V and 0 bases from J, with 26 bases in between. The CDR3 covers 20 residues. The germline V gene has CDR1 LNHDA and CDR2 SQIVND (reference sequence). In nucleotides, the CDR3 is TGTGCCAGTAGTCGGGAGCCAGGCGGAATGTACCACAATAGCAATCAGCCCCAGCATTTT. It specifies CASSREPGGMYHNSNQPQHF.

This chain joins TRBV4-2 and TRBJ2-1; D gene unclear. The CDR3 contains 13 residues. Germline CDR1 is LGHNA and CDR2 is YNFKEQ. Trimming stripped 4 bases from V and 6 bases from J, with 10 bases between. The CDR3 sequence: CASSRNWGNEQFF. DNA of the CDR3: TGTGCCAGCAGCCGCAACTGGGGCAATGAGCAGTTCTTC.

This clone has more than one count but fewer than ten. The chain combines TRBV2 with TRBJ2-2; 8 nucleotides match TRBD1. CDR1 SNHLY and CDR2 FYNNEI come from the germline V gene. The CDR3 is made up of 15 amino acids. J gave up 6 bases and V 6 bases, and 9 bases lay outside the gene matches. The CDR3 region has the DNA TGTGCCAGCAGAGAACAGGGGGGTACGGCCGGGGAGCTGTTTTTT. Its translation: CASREQGGTAGELFF.

The rearrangement links TRBV5-6 to TRBJ2-1; 12 nucleotides match TRBD2. Looked up from germline, CDR1 is SGHDT and CDR2 is YYEEEE. This CDR3 region has 14 residues. Germline trimming cut 4 bases from V and 8 bases from J; bases unmatched to any gene: 4. The chain's CDR3 is CASSRGLAGYEQFF. In DNA form, the CDR3 reads TGTGCCAGCAGCCGCGGACTAGCGGGATATGAGCAGTTCTTC. Full variable domain (rest looked up from reference TRBV5-6 and TRBJ2-1): DAGVTQSPTHLIKTRGQQVTLRCSPKSGHDTVSWYQQALGQGPQFIFQYYEEEERQRGNFPDRFSGHQFPNYSSELNVNALLLGDSALYLCASSRGLAGYEQFFGPGTRLTVL.

This clone showed up just a few times. In DNA, the CDR3 is TGTGCCAGTAGTGTAGGCAGGAGGGGCGAGCAGTACTTC. Its protein is CASSVGRRGEQYF. The chain has TRBV19 and TRBJ2-7; D might be TRBD2 (6 bases). Trimming removed 5 bases from V and 6 bases from J, with 14 bases in between. The germline V gene encodes CDR1 LNHDA and CDR2 SQIVND (reference sequence). The CDR3 has 13 amino acids.

The V and J genes are TRBV29-1 and TRBJ1-2; TRBD1 matches 11 bases. In germline, CDR1 is SQVTM, CDR2 ANQGSEA. With 5 bases clipped from V and 7 bases from J, the junction kept 12 bases outside the gene matches. CDR3 length: 15 amino acids. CDR3 residues: CSVQKTGQGVVGYTF. CDR3 bases: TGCAGCGTTCAGAAAACGGGACAGGGGGTAGTTGGCTACACCTTC.

This clone has only a few counts. This sequence joins TRBV29-1 and TRBJ1-5; 7 bases align to TRBD1. The germline CDR1 and CDR2 sequences are SQVTM and ANQGSEA. This CDR3 has 13 amino acids. V shed 4 bases and J 5 bases; nucleotides not matched to a gene: 5. The chain's CDR3 is CSVGDRVDQPQHF. In nucleotides, the CDR3 is TGCAGCGTTGGTGACAGGGTCGATCAGCCCCAGCATTTT.

The rearrangement joins TRBV4-3 to TRBJ2-5; 9 positions match TRBD2. The germline CDR1 and CDR2 sequences are LGHNA and YSLEER. The CDR3 contains 16 residues. Losses at the gene ends were 0 bases for V and 4 bases for J; bases not matched to a gene: 6. In DNA form, the CDR3 reads TGCGCCAGCAGCCAAGATCCAAGGACTAGCGCAGAGACCCAGTACTTC. Its protein is CASSQDPRTSAETQYF.

This clone was picked up a small number of times. The chain is built from TRBV7-9 and TRBJ2-5, with D possibly matching TRBD1 (5 bases). V gave up 5 bases and J gave up 4 bases, with 17 bases separating them. Germline V CDR1 and CDR2: SEHNR, FQNEAQ (reference sequence). The CDR3 contains 15 residues. The CDR3 DNA follows: TGTGCCAGCAGCCCCACATTGGGGCAACGAGAGACCCAGTACTTC. Protein product: CASSPTLGQRETQYF.

The chain uses TRBV3-1 (or the pseudogene TRBV3-2) and TRBJ2-3; 10 bases are shared with TRBD2. This CDR3 is 20 amino acids long. Looked up from germline, CDR1 is LGHDT and CDR2 is YNNKEL (reference sequence). Unmatched junction bases numbered 13, after V lost 0 bases and J lost 1 base. CDR3: CASSQDRNSGRWVGTDTQYF. DNA of the CDR3: TGTGCCAGCAGCCAAGATCGGAATAGCGGGAGGTGGGTGGGCACAGATACGCAGTATTTT.

This clone appeared once. The chain links TRBV30 to TRBJ2-7; D gene uncertain. CDR1 is GTSNPN and CDR2 is SVGIG in the germline V gene (reference sequence). Trimming stripped 1 base from V and 2 bases from J, with 6 bases between. This CDR3 spans 12 amino acids. CDR3 sequence: CAWSDPTYEQYF. CDR3 in DNA: TGTGCCTGGAGTGATCCGACCTACGAGCAGTACTTC. The entire variable domain, with the rest obtained from reference TRBV30 and TRBJ2-7, is as follows: SQTIHQWPATLVQPVGSPLSLECTVEGTSNPNLYWYRQAAGRGLQLLFYSVGIGQISSEVPQNLSASRPQDRQFILSSKKLLLSDSGFYLCAWSDPTYEQYFGPGTRLTVT.

The sample holds one count of this clone. The rearrangement uses TRBV6-5 and TRBJ2-3, with 12 bases identical to TRBD2. With 4 bases clipped from V and 6 bases from J, the junction kept 5 bases outside the gene matches. Per the germline V gene, CDR1 is MNHEY and CDR2 is SVGAGI. CDR3 length equals 15 residues. CDR3 region: CASSSTSGRMDTQYF. The CDR3 DNA sequence: TGTGCCAGCAGTTCGACTAGCGGGAGAATGGATACGCAGTATTTT.

The chain is built from TRBV13 and TRBJ2-1; TRBD1 matches 12 bases. This CDR3 region has 17 residues. Germline V CDR1 and CDR2: PRHDT, FYEKMQ (reference sequence). V shed 4 bases and J 5 bases; nucleotides not matched to a gene: 9. The CDR3 DNA reads TGTGCCAGCAGCTCAAGCGGGACAGGGGGCCAAAACAATGAGCAGTTCTTC. Amino acid sequence: CASSSSGTGGQNNEQFF.

V usage is TRBV28 and J usage is TRBJ1-5; possible D gene TRBD1, 5 bases. Trimming removed 6 bases at V and 4 bases at J, with 19 bases between. This CDR3 has 16 amino acids. Germline assignment: CDR1 MDHEN and CDR2 SYDVKM. CDR3 sequence reads: CASSPGGGSPNQPQHF. The CDR3 DNA is TGTGCCAGCAGCCCTGGGGGGGGGAGCCCTAATCAGCCCCAGCATTTT. Together with reference TRBV28 and TRBJ1-5, the CDR3 gives the full variable domain: DVKVTQSSRYLVKRTGEKVFLECVQDMDHENMFWYRQDPGLGLRLIYFSYDVKMKEKGDIPEGYSVSREKKERFSLILESASTNQTSMYLCASSPGGGSPNQPQHFGDGTRLSIL.

The gene calls are TRBV3-1 (or the pseudogene TRBV3-2) and TRBJ2-3, with a possible D match to TRBD2 (6 bases). The CDR3 loop spans 16 amino acids. V lost 3 bases and J 1 base, leaving 14 bases between the germline ends. Germline values: CDR1 LGHDT, CDR2 YNNKEL (reference sequence). DNA of the CDR3: TGTGCCAGCAGCCACCGGAGGGGCAAGGGCACAGATACGCAGTATTTT. Its translation: CASSHRRGKGTDTQYF.

This chain joins TRBV3-1 (or the pseudogene TRBV3-2) and TRBJ2-2, with a weak D call TRBD2 (6 bases). The CDR3 is 16 amino acids. Germline CDR1 and CDR2: LGHDT and YNNKEL (reference sequence). Trimming left V 2 bases short and J 3 bases short, with 13 bases between. CDR3 nucleotides: TGTGCCAGCAGCCAAAGGATAGCGGTTCACACCGGGGAGCTGTTTTTT. The encoded protein is CASSQRIAVHTGELFF.

This clone was found once. The CDR3 nucleotides read TGTGCCAGCAGCTTAAGATGGCAGGACCCCCTGGGGTACTTC. Its protein is CASSLRWQDPLGYF. This chain joins TRBV5-5 and TRBJ2-7; unclear D gene. The CDR3 consists of 14 residues. The V end lost 2 bases, the J end lost 12 bases, and 21 bases lay between the germline ends. CDR1 is SGHKS and CDR2 is YYEKEE in the germline V gene (reference sequence).

The rearrangement links TRBV6-1 to TRBJ2-6; 9 nucleotides align to TRBD2. This CDR3 is built from 18 residues. V was clipped by 1 base and J by 4 bases; unmatched bases: 8. Germline CDR1 MNHNS, CDR2 SASEGT. The CDR3 coding sequence is TGTGCCAGCAGTGAAGAGACTAGCGGCCCGGTCGGGGCCAACGTCCTGACTTTC. Translating it yields CASSEETSGPVGANVLTF.

V is TRBV6-6 and J is TRBJ2-7; tentatively, D is TRBD1 or TRBD2 (5 bases each). Germline V lookup: CDR1 MNHNY, CDR2 SVGAGI (reference sequence). The CDR3 is 16 residues long. Trimming stripped 6 bases from V and 0 bases from J, with 18 bases between. The CDR3 DNA sequence: TGTGCCAGCAGACGGGGCCGGGACGGAGTCTCCTACGAGCAGTACTTC. It translates to CASRRGRDGVSYEQYF.